These 24 T cell receptor beta chains came from one sample sequenced in a study of T cell responses to AZD1222 COVID-19 vaccine. Only in-frame clones appear in the TCRdb table, and some are missing; sequencing was by immunoSEQ multiplex PCR. The data hold some 200,000 clones, with about nine tenths observed a single time. The material was peripheral blood, obtained 28 days after the second AZD1222 dose. The receptors were sampled from an adult who received the AZD1222 COVID-19 vaccine.

V and J are TRBV28 and TRBJ2-7; TRBD2 matches at 8 bases. CDR1 and CDR2 (germline): MDHEN, SYDVKM. The CDR3 has 15 residues. The ends lost 6 bases at V and 0 bases at J; junction bases unmatched: 7. CDR3 in amino acids: CASRPSGSSSYEQYF. The CDR3 DNA follows: TGTGCCAGCAGACCGAGCGGGAGTTCCTCCTACGAGCAGTACTTC. Complete variable domain (other parts from reference TRBV28 and TRBJ2-7): DVKVTQSSRYLVKRTGEKVFLECVQDMDHENMFWYRQDPGLGLRLIYFSYDVKMKEKGDIPEGYSVSREKKERFSLILESASTNQTSMYLCASRPSGSSSYEQYFGPGTRLTVT.

V usage is TRBV4-3 and J usage is TRBJ1-6; D is perhaps TRBD1 (6 bases). The V end lost 3 bases, the J end lost 6 bases, and 9 bases lay between the germline ends. The CDR3 is made up of 14 amino acids. Germline lookup yields CDR1 LGHNA and CDR2 YSLEER. The CDR3, as DNA: TGCGCCAGCAGCCATCAGGGGTCTAATTCACCCCTCCACTTT. This translates into CASSHQGSNSPLHF.

This rearrangement joins TRBV7-6 to TRBJ2-1, with 7 bases identical to TRBD2. This CDR3 spans 16 amino acids. The J segment lost 4 bases and the V segment lost 0 bases, leaving 6 bases of the junction unmatched. Germline V gene sequence: CDR1 SGHVS, CDR2 FNYEAQ. The CDR3 sequence: CASSLAWLAAYNEQFF. The CDR3 nucleotides read TGTGCCAGCAGCTTAGCGTGGCTAGCGGCGTACAATGAGCAGTTCTTC.

The genes are TRBV27 and TRBJ2-5; 13 nucleotides align to TRBD2. The J segment lost 1 base and the V segment lost 5 bases, leaving 4 bases of the junction unmatched. The V gene's germline CDR1 is MNHEY and CDR2 SMNVEV (reference sequence). The CDR3 has 16 residues. The CDR3 reads CASSVGTSGIQETQYF. The CDR3 DNA follows: TGTGCCAGCAGTGTTGGGACTAGCGGGATCCAAGAGACCCAGTACTTC.

V and J are TRBV3-1 (or the pseudogene TRBV3-2) and TRBJ1-5, with unresolved D. This CDR3 is 14 amino acids long. Per germline, CDR1 LGHDT and CDR2 YNNKEL (reference sequence). V lost 2 bases, J lost 4 bases, and 9 bases lay in between. The CDR3 spells CASSQRAGNQPQHF. CDR3 nucleotides: TGTGCCAGCAGCCAACGAGCGGGGAATCAGCCCCAGCATTTT.

This clone has just one count. The chain links TRBV29-1 to TRBJ2-2, with D perhaps matching TRBD1 (6 bases). There are 13 residues in the CDR3. CDR1 and CDR2 from the germline V gene are SQVTM and ANQGSEA. V lost 5 bases, J lost 0 bases, and 7 bases lay in between. The CDR3 DNA is TGCAGCGTTCGGGACACGAACACCGGGGAGCTGTTTTTT. Residues: CSVRDTNTGELFF.

Here the CDR3 reads CASRTSYQPQHF. Here the CDR3 DNA reads TGTGCCAGCAGGACAAGTTATCAGCCCCAGCATTTT. The chain joins TRBV12-3 or TRBV12-4 to TRBJ1-5, with D uncertain. This CDR3 spans 12 amino acids. Trimming left V 6 bases short and J 5 bases short, with 8 bases between.

The rearrangement uses TRBV15 and TRBJ1-2, with a weak D call TRBD1 (5 bases). Germline V CDR1 and CDR2: LNHNV, YYDKDF (reference sequence). V was shortened by 1 base and J by 8 bases, with 11 bases between the two germline ends. The CDR3 covers 13 residues. The CDR3 DNA sequence: TGTGCCACCAGCAGAGGGGCAGGGACCGGCTACACCTTC. This encodes CATSRGAGTGYTF.

V gene TRBV6-1 combines with J gene TRBJ2-5; TRBD1 matches 8 bases. CDR1 and CDR2 (germline): MNHNS, SASEGT. Losses at the gene ends were 3 bases for V and 4 bases for J; bases not matched to a gene: 4. CDR3 length equals 14 residues. The CDR3 bases are TGTGCCAGCAGTGATCAGGGGGCCGGAGAGACCCAGTACTTC. Its protein is CASSDQGAGETQYF.

This clone was picked up a small number of times. Other DNA sequences within the sample encode an identical CDR3. V usage is TRBV7-9 and J usage is TRBJ2-2, with TRBD1 identical over 7 bases. The CDR3 consists of 14 residues. Trimming removed 5 bases from V and 8 bases from J; junction bases left unmatched: 8. Germline V gene sequence: CDR1 SEHNR, CDR2 FQNEAQ (reference sequence). The DNA of the CDR3 is TGTGCCAGCAGCCTAGACAGGGCGACTGGGGAGCTGTTTTTT. It codes for CASSLDRATGELFF.

The rearrangement uses TRBV24-1 and TRBJ1-4; a possible D gene is TRBD1 (6 bases). The V end lost 3 bases, the J end lost 3 bases, and 13 bases lay between the germline ends. The CDR3 spans 16 residues. Germline CDR1 is KGHDR and CDR2 is SFDVKD. In DNA form, the CDR3 reads TGTGCCACCAGTGATCCAAGACAGGCTTCTAATGAAAAACTGTTTTTT. This gives the protein CATSDPRQASNEKLFF.

This CDR3 reads CASSLNRDSEAFF. The CDR3 DNA reads as TGTGCCAGCAGTTTGAACCGGGACAGTGAAGCTTTCTTT. V gene TRBV28 combines with J gene TRBJ1-1; 7 bases align to TRBD1. In germline, CDR1 is MDHEN, CDR2 SYDVKM. The trim removed 3 bases at V and 7 bases at J, leaving 5 bases unmatched. This CDR3 spans 13 amino acids.

The gene calls are TRBV13 and TRBJ2-7, with 7 bases fitting TRBD2. CDR1 PRHDT and CDR2 FYEKMQ come from the germline V gene (reference sequence). V was pared by 2 bases and J by 1 base, with 8 bases of the junction left unmatched. The CDR3 runs to 16 residues. The CDR3 loop reads CASSLSWGGKSYEQYF. The CDR3 DNA reads TGTGCCAGCAGCTTAAGTTGGGGGGGGAAGTCCTACGAGCAGTACTTC.

V gene TRBV24-1 combines with J gene TRBJ2-2; weak D call: TRBD1 (5 bases). The CDR3 is made up of 15 amino acids. V gave up 3 bases and J gave up 5 bases, with 12 bases separating them. Germline CDR1 and CDR2: KGHDR and SFDVKD. CDR3 DNA sequence: TGTGCCACCAGTGATCCGCCCTCAGGGACCGGGGAGCTGTTTTTT. Protein sequence: CATSDPPSGTGELFF.

CDR3 bases: TGTGCCAGCAGCCCTCGGACAGGGGTGGGAGATACGCAGTATTTT. It is translated as CASSPRTGVGDTQYF. V gene TRBV9 combines with J gene TRBJ2-3; the match to TRBD1 covers 9 bases. This CDR3 spans 15 amino acids. Germline V gives CDR1 SGDLS, CDR2 YYNGEE. V lost 4 bases to trimming and J lost 5 bases; unmatched junction nucleotides: 8.

V usage is TRBV7-3 and J usage is TRBJ2-7; D is possibly TRBD1 (6 bases). Trimming stripped 1 base from V and 7 bases from J, with 11 bases between. Germline V CDR1 and CDR2: SGHTA, FQGTGA. The CDR3 extends over 13 amino acids. CDR3 sequence (DNA): TGTGCCAGCAGCTTAAACAGGGCCGGGGAGCAGTACTTC. Translation: CASSLNRAGEQYF.

The chain uses TRBV4-1 and TRBJ1-1; D remains unclear. Germline-derived CDR1 and CDR2 are MGHRA and YSYEKL. V gave up 1 base and J gave up 7 bases, with 10 bases separating them. The CDR3 totals 13 residues. The CDR3 DNA reads as TGCGCCAGCAGCCAAGCCCTAGAGTATGAAGCTTTCTTT. It encodes CASSQALEYEAFF.

This clone has a single count. The J gene is TRBJ1-1, the V gene TRBV15; D is unresolved. Between the trimmed V and J ends, which lost 8 bases and 3 bases, there was a span of 7 bases. Germline assignment: CDR1 LNHNV and CDR2 YYDKDF (reference sequence). The length of the CDR3 is 11 residues. CDR3 residues: CATPPDTEAFF. In DNA, the CDR3 is TGTGCCACCCCCCCCGACACTGAAGCTTTCTTT.

The chain couples TRBV19 to TRBJ2-1, with TRBD1 matching over 7 bases. CDR3 size: 14 residues. The V and J ends lost 4 bases and 4 bases, in that order; junction bases with no gene match: 4. CDR1 is LNHDA and CDR2 is SQIVND in the germline V gene (reference sequence). The CDR3 DNA reads TGTGCCAGTAGTAGGACAGGAGTGTACAATGAGCAGTTCTTC. Translated, it gives CASSRTGVYNEQFF.

The chain carries TRBV19 and TRBJ2-7; perhaps TRBD1 as D (5 bases). The CDR3 is 14 amino acids. V was cut by 3 bases and J by 2 bases, with 11 bases left in between. The germline V gene encodes CDR1 LNHDA and CDR2 SQIVND (reference sequence). CDR3 protein: CASSIQLGPYEQYF. The CDR3 DNA sequence: TGTGCCAGTAGTATTCAGTTGGGGCCCTACGAGCAGTACTTC.

V and J are TRBV3-1 (or the pseudogene TRBV3-2) and TRBJ2-1; 8 bases align to TRBD2. The J segment lost 7 bases and the V segment lost 6 bases, leaving 5 bases of the junction unmatched. Germline lookup yields CDR1 LGHDT and CDR2 YNNKEL (reference sequence). The CDR3 extends over 13 amino acids. CDR3 sequence: CASSRLALNEQFF. As DNA, the CDR3 is TGTGCCAGCAGTCGACTAGCGTTGAATGAGCAGTTCTTC.

This clone has just a few counts. The genes are TRBV11-3 and TRBJ1-1, with D possibly being TRBD1 (5 bases). Trimming took 1 base from V and 1 from J, leaving 13 bases between them. The CDR3 extends over 16 amino acids. CDR1 is SGHNT, CDR2 YENEEA, per germline. The CDR3 coding sequence is TGTGCCAGCAGCTTAGGAGGGCAGGGTCGGAACACTGAAGCTTTCTTT. It translates to CASSLGGQGRNTEAFF.

The CDR3 DNA sequence: TGTGCCAGCAGCCCCTGGGCAGATCGAATCTACGAGCAGTACTTC. Its protein product is CASSPWADRIYEQYF. The genes are TRBV11-3 and TRBJ2-7; D is unclear. Germline V gene sequence: CDR1 SGHNT, CDR2 YENEEA. The CDR3 runs 15 residues. The ends were cut back, 5 bases at V and 3 bases at J, with 17 bases in the middle.

V is TRBV28 and J is TRBJ2-7; 7 nucleotides line up with TRBD1. The CDR3 runs 13 residues. Germline V gene data show CDR1 as MDHEN and CDR2 as SYDVKM. The CDR3 DNA sequence: TGTGCTGGGCAAGGGGGCGTAAGGGGCGAGCAGTACTTC. Its translation: CAGQGGVRGEQYF.